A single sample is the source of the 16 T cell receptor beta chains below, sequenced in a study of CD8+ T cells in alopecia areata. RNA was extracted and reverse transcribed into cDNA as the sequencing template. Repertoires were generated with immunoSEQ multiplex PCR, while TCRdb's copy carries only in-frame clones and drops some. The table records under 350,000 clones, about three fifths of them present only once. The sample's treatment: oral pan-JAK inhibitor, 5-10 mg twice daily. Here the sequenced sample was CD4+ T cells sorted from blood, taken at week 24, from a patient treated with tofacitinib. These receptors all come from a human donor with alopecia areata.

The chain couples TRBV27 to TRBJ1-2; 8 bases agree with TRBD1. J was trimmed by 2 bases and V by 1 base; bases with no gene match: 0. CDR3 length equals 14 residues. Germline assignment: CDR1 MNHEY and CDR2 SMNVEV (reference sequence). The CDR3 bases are TGTGCCAGCAGTTTATACAGGGGGAACTATGGCTACACCTTC. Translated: CASSLYRGNYGYTF.

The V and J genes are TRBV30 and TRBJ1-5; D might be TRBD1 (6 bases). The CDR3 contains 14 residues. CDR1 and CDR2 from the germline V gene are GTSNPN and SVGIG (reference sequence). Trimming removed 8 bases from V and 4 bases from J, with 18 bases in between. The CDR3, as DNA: TGTGCCGGCTCCGGGGGCGCGACAAATCAGCCCCAGCATTTT. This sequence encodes CAGSGGATNQPQHF.

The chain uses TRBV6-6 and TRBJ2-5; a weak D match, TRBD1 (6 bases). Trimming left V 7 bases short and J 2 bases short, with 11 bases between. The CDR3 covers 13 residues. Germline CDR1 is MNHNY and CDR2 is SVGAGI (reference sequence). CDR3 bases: TGTGCCAGCACCCGGACAGCACAAGAGACCCAGTACTTC. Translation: CASTRTAQETQYF.

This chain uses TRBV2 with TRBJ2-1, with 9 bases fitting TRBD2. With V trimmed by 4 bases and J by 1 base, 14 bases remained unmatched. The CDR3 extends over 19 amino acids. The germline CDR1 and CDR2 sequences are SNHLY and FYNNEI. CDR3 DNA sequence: TGTGCCAGCAGTGGAACTACCCAGATCCTAGCGGGGTCCTACAATGAGCAGTTCTTC. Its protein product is CASSGTTQILAGSYNEQFF.

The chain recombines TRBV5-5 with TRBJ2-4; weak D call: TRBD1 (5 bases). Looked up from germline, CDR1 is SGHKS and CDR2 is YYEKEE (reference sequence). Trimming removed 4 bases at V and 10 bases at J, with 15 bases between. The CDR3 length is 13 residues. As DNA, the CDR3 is TGTGCCAGCAGCCCTTTGTCAGGGCCTATTCAGTACTTC. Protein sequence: CASSPLSGPIQYF.

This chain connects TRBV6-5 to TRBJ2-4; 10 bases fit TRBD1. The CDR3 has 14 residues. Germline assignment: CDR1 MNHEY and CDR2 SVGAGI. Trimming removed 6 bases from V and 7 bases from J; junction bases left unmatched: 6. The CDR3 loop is CASRPGQGINIQYF. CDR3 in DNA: TGTGCCAGCAGACCGGGACAGGGGATCAACATTCAGTACTTC.

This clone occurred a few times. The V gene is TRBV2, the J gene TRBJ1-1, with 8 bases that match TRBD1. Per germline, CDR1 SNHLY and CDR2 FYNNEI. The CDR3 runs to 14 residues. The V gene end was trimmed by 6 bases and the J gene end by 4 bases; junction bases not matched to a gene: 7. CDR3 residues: CASRVNRGSTEAFF. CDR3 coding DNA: TGTGCCAGCAGGGTTAACAGGGGGAGCACTGAAGCTTTCTTT. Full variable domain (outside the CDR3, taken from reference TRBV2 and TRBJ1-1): EPEVTQTPSHQVTQMGQEVILRCVPISNHLYFYWYRQILGQKVEFLVSFYNNEISEKSEIFDDQFSVERPDGSNFTLKIRSTKLEDSAMYFCASRVNRGSTEAFFGQGTRLTVV.

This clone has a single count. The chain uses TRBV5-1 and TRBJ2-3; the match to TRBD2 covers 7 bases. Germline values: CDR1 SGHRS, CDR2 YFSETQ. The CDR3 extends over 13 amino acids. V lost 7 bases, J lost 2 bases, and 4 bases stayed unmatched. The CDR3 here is CASGGGVTDTQYF. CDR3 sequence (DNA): TGCGCCAGCGGCGGGGGAGTCACAGATACGCAGTATTTT.

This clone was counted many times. CDR3 region: CASSGDSAINTEAFF. For the CDR3, the DNA is TGTGCCAGCAGTGGTGACAGTGCGATCAACACTGAAGCTTTCTTT. The gene calls are TRBV28 and TRBJ1-1, with D tentatively TRBD1 (5 bases). Between the trimmed V and J ends, which lost 5 bases and 2 bases, there was a span of 15 bases. The V gene's germline CDR1 is MDHEN and CDR2 SYDVKM. The CDR3 is 15 amino acids.

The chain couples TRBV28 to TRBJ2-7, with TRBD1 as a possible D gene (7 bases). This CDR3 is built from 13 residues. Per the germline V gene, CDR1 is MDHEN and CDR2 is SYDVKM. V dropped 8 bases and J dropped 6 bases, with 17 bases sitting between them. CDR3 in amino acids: CASRVGQGGEQYF. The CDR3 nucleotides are TGTGCCAGCCGCGTCGGCCAGGGGGGCGAGCAGTACTTC. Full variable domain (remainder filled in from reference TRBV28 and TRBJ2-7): DVKVTQSSRYLVKRTGEKVFLECVQDMDHENMFWYRQDPGLGLRLIYFSYDVKMKEKGDIPEGYSVSREKKERFSLILESASTNQTSMYLCASRVGQGGEQYFGPGTRLTVT.

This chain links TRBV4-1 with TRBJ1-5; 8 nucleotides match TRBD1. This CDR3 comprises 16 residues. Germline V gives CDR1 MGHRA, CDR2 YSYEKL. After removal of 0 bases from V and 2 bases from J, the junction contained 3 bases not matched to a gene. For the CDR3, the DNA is TGCGCCAGCAGCCAAGAGACAGGGGCGGGCAATCAGCCCCAGCATTTT. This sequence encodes CASSQETGAGNQPQHF.

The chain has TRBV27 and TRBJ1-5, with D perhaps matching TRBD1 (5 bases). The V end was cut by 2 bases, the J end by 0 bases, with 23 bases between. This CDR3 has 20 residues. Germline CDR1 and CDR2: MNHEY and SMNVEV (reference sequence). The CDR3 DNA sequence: TGTGCCAGCAGTTTAAAAAGAGGACATCCCCAATTCGATAGCAATCAGCCCCAGCATTTT. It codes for CASSLKRGHPQFDSNQPQHF.

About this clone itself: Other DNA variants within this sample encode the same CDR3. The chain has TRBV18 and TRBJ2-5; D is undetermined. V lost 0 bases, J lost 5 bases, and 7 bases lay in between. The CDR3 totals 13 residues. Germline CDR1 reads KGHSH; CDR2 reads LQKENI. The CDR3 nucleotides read TGTGCCAGCTCACCACCTGGGGTGGAGACCCAGTACTTC. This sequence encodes CASSPPGVETQYF.

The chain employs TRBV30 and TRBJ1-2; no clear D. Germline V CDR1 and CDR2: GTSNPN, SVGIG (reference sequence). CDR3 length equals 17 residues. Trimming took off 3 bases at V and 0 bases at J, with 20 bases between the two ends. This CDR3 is CAWRRTEREAANYGYTF. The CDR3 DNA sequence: TGTGCCTGGAGGAGGACCGAACGGGAGGCGGCTAACTATGGCTACACCTTC.

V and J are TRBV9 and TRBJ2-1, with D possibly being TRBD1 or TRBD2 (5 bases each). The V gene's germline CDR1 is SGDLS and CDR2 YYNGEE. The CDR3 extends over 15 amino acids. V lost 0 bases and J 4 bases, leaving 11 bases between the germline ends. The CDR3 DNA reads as TGTGCCAGCAGCGTAGACGAGGGGAGTTACAATGAGCAGTTCTTC. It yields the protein CASSVDEGSYNEQFF.

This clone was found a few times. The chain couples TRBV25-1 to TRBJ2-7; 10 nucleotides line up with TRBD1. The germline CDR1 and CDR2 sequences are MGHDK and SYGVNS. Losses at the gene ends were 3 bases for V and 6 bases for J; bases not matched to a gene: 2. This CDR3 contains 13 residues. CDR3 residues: CASSDRQGAEQYF. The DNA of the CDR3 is TGTGCCAGCAGTGATAGACAGGGGGCCGAGCAGTACTTC.